This is a list of T cell receptor beta chains from one sample in a study of OX40 agonist ivuxolimab in advanced cancers. TCRdb's table, derived via immunoSEQ multiplex PCR, lists solely in-frame clones and lacks some. The sample lists 85,000 or so clones, about 86% occurring once. Source: CD4+ or CD8+ T cells sorted from blood, taken in a trial of the OX40 agonist ivuxolimab. Receptor source: an adult with an advanced solid tumor such as melanoma, head and neck, liver or kidney cancer. Each CDR3 is given without its conserved first and last residue. The order of the fields is D gene, V gene, CDR3 protein. D genes are given only for firm matches.

d_gene: -; v_gene: TRBV20-1; CDR3aa: SVLYGYT
d_gene: -; v_gene: TRBV11-2; CDR3aa: ASSLEPRNTIY
d_gene: TRBD1; v_gene: TRBV9; CDR3aa: ASSGAGTGYYT
d_gene: TRBD1; v_gene: TRBV30; CDR3aa: AWRGPGQGNGYT
d_gene: -; v_gene: TRBV28; CDR3aa: ASSPTSRKQPQH
d_gene: -; v_gene: TRBV30; CDR3aa: ACDRSSYEQY
d_gene: -; v_gene: TRBV30; CDR3aa: AWSFGRGSDTQY
d_gene: -; v_gene: TRBV9; CDR3aa: ASSVDLGNYGYT
d_gene: -; v_gene: TRBV7-2; CDR3aa: ASSPYHQETQY
d_gene: -; v_gene: TRBV6-5; CDR3aa: ASSRTQGEQY
d_gene: -; v_gene: TRBV5-1; CDR3aa: ASSALGGDSTEAF
d_gene: -; v_gene: TRBV28; CDR3aa: ASNRAGAGYNEQF
d_gene: -; v_gene: TRBV4-2; CDR3aa: ASSQTSGGPKTEAF
d_gene: -; v_gene: TRBV11-1; CDR3aa: ASSLIQGYTEAF